Listed here are 21 T cell receptor beta chains from one sample, sequenced in a study of cytomegalovirus exposure and HLA in healthy donors. Assay used: immunoSEQ multiplex PCR; TCRdb lists only in-frame clones, some missing. The data hold 70,000 to 80,000 clones, with 94% observed a single time. The sample consisted of PBMCs. The receptors come from a woman in her late teens or twenties in good health and CMV-seronegative.

CDR3 coding DNA: TGCGCCAGCAGCCCGGTGGGACAGGGGCTCGGGGAGCTGTTTTTT. Translated: CASSPVGQGLGELFF. V and J are TRBV5-1 and TRBJ2-2, with TRBD1 matching 10 bases. The CDR3 consists of 15 residues. Per the germline V gene, CDR1 is SGHRS and CDR2 is YFSETQ. V was clipped by 4 bases and J by 7 bases; unmatched bases: 7.

This chain connects TRBV2 to TRBJ2-1, with D perhaps TRBD1 (5 bases). V was shortened by 5 bases and J by 6 bases, with 17 bases between the two germline ends. The V gene's germline CDR1 is SNHLY and CDR2 FYNNEI. The CDR3 contains 15 residues. This chain's CDR3 is CASSRQNRGANEQFF. CDR3 DNA sequence: TGTGCCAGCAGTCGACAGAACAGAGGTGCCAATGAGCAGTTCTTC.

The rearrangement joins TRBV10-3 to TRBJ1-1; TRBD1 is a possible D gene (6 bases). V was trimmed by 10 bases and J by 1 base, leaving 13 bases between them. In germline, CDR1 is ENHRY, CDR2 SYGVKD. The CDR3 has 13 residues. CDR3 in amino acids: CASHRTANTEAFF. The CDR3 bases are TGTGCCAGCCATCGGACAGCGAACACTGAAGCTTTCTTT.

The chain recombines TRBV5-1 with TRBJ1-4; D remains ambiguous. The germline V gene has CDR1 SGHRS and CDR2 YFSETQ. The V end lost 2 bases, the J end lost 0 bases, and 32 bases lay between the germline ends. This CDR3 region has 23 residues. Here the CDR3 reads CASSLPLGTESFCLSATNEKLFF. The CDR3 DNA follows: TGCGCCAGCAGCTTACCCCTGGGCACAGAAAGCTTCTGTTTATCTGCAACTAATGAAAAACTGTTTTTT.

The chain employs TRBV5-8 and TRBJ2-2; 8 bases line up with TRBD2. V lost 6 bases and J lost 2; bases outside the gene matches: 3. The CDR3 is 14 residues long. In germline, CDR1 is SGHTS, CDR2 YDEGEE. The CDR3 coding sequence is TGTGCCAGCACCCGGGGGGGCAACACCGGGGAGCTGTTTTTT. Translating gives CASTRGGNTGELFF. Variable domain in full (rest from reference TRBV5-8 and TRBJ2-2): EAGVTQSPTHLIKTRGQQATLRCSPISGHTSVYWYQQALGLGLQFLLWYDEGEERNRGNFPPRFSGRQFPNYSSELNVNALELEDSALYLCASTRGGNTGELFFGEGSRLTVL.

The chain combines TRBV29-1 with TRBJ2-1; 15 bases are a match to TRBD2. J gave up 4 bases and V 7 bases, and 5 bases lay outside the gene matches. CDR3 length: 15 residues. Germline loops: CDR1 SQVTM, CDR2 ANQGSEA. The CDR3 spells CSAEGTSGRYNEQFF. In nucleotides, the CDR3 is TGCAGCGCCGAAGGGACTAGCGGGAGGTACAATGAGCAGTTCTTC.

The rearrangement uses TRBV11-3 and TRBJ1-1; D perhaps matches TRBD1 (6 bases). The CDR3 covers 15 residues. V dropped 3 bases and J dropped 0 bases, with 11 bases sitting between them. CDR1 and CDR2 (germline): SGHNT, YENEEA. CDR3 in amino acids: CASSLQTGMNTEAFF. The CDR3 DNA follows: TGTGCCAGCAGCTTGCAGACAGGCATGAACACTGAAGCTTTCTTT. Looking up the rest from reference TRBV11-3 and TRBJ1-1 gives the full variable domain: EAGVVQSPRYKIIEKKQPVAFWCNPISGHNTLYWYLQNLGQGPELLIRYENEEAVDDSQLPKDRFSAERLKGVDSTLKIQPAELGDSAVYLCASSLQTGMNTEAFFGQGTRLTVV.

The chain couples TRBV2 to TRBJ2-1, with 7 bases fitting TRBD2. The length of the CDR3 is 15 residues. Germline loops: CDR1 SNHLY, CDR2 FYNNEI. Unmatched junction bases numbered 13, after V lost 4 bases and J lost 10 bases. Here the CDR3 DNA reads TGTGCCAGCAGTGGCGGACTAGGGGTTTTTAGCGAGCAGTTCTTC. Translating it yields CASSGGLGVFSEQFF. Full variable domain (outside the CDR3, taken from reference TRBV2 and TRBJ2-1): EPEVTQTPSHQVTQMGQEVILRCVPISNHLYFYWYRQILGQKVEFLVSFYNNEISEKSEIFDDQFSVERPDGSNFTLKIRSTKLEDSAMYFCASSGGLGVFSEQFFGPGTRLTVL.

The chain employs TRBV18 and TRBJ2-7, with TRBD1 matching 9 bases. Germline V lookup: CDR1 KGHSH, CDR2 LQKENI. The CDR3 sequence is 17 residues long. Germline trimming cut 0 bases from V and 0 bases from J; bases unmatched to any gene: 6. This CDR3 reads CASSPPGTGYISYEQYF. In DNA form, the CDR3 reads TGTGCCAGCTCACCACCGGGGACAGGGTACATCTCCTACGAGCAGTACTTC.

The chain uses TRBV6-5 and TRBJ2-7, with D possibly being TRBD2 (6 bases). Trimming took 7 bases from V and 0 from J, leaving 16 bases between them. Germline CDR1 MNHEY, CDR2 SVGAGI. The CDR3 covers 15 residues. The CDR3 nucleotides read TGTGCCAGCAAAACACATGGAGGGAGCTCCTACGAGCAGTACTTC. Protein sequence: CASKTHGGSSYEQYF.

This clone is a singleton in its sample. The rearrangement links TRBV7-6 to TRBJ1-6, with TRBD1 identical over 11 bases. CDR1 is SGHVS and CDR2 is FNYEAQ in the germline V gene. The CDR3 consists of 15 residues. Losses at the gene ends were 2 bases for V and 9 bases for J; bases not matched to a gene: 3. In DNA form, the CDR3 reads TGTGCCAGCAGCTTAAGGGACAGGGGGGGTTCACCCCTCCACTTT. Translation: CASSLRDRGGSPLHF.

V is TRBV29-1 and J is TRBJ2-7; 15 positions match TRBD2. The length of the CDR3 is 16 residues. V dropped 1 base and J dropped 6; count of bases not matched to a gene: 7. CDR1 is SQVTM, CDR2 ANQGSEA, per germline. This CDR3 reads CSVEGTSGRAFSEQYF. As DNA, the CDR3 is TGCAGCGTTGAAGGGACTAGCGGGAGGGCCTTCTCCGAGCAGTACTTC.

The chain recombines TRBV9 with TRBJ2-5; TRBD2 agrees at 7 bases. CDR3 length: 17 amino acids. Germline CDR1 is SGDLS and CDR2 is YYNGEE. V dropped 0 bases and J dropped 5; count of bases not matched to a gene: 13. CDR3 loop: CASSVVPGGGQGETQYF. The CDR3 bases are TGTGCCAGCAGCGTAGTACCGGGAGGAGGCCAAGGGGAGACCCAGTACTTC.

The chain combines TRBV11-3 with TRBJ2-1; D is possibly TRBD2 (5 bases). Germline values: CDR1 SGHNT, CDR2 YENEEA. The V gene lost 5 bases and the J gene lost 7 bases, with 15 bases spanning the gap. This CDR3 is 14 amino acids long. Here the CDR3 DNA reads TGTGCCAGCAGCCCATCCTTAGCGAGGAATGAGCAGTTCTTC. Its protein is CASSPSLARNEQFF.

The CDR3 DNA follows: TGTGCCAGTAGTATAGGTTCACCTAGCGGCTACACAGATACGCAGTATTTT. Its protein is CASSIGSPSGYTDTQYF. This chain connects TRBV19 to TRBJ2-3; 7 bases match TRBD2. This CDR3 comprises 17 residues. Germline V gives CDR1 LNHDA, CDR2 SQIVND (reference sequence). Germline trimming cut 1 base from V and 2 bases from J; bases unmatched to any gene: 9.

The rearrangement links TRBV23-1 to TRBJ2-7; 9 bases agree with TRBD1. TRBV23-1 is placed among ORFs of uncertain function. With 2 bases clipped from V and 1 base from J, the junction kept 6 bases outside the gene matches. CDR3 length: 16 amino acids. CDR3 nucleotides: TGCGCCAGCAGTCAAACACAGGGGGCCAGTTCCTACGAGCAGTACTTC. It codes for CASSQTQGASSYEQYF.

This chain joins TRBV28 and TRBJ2-7; 8 nucleotides align to TRBD2. CDR1 is MDHEN, CDR2 SYDVKM, per germline. The trim removed 5 bases at V and 3 bases at J, leaving 9 bases unmatched. This CDR3 contains 15 residues. For the CDR3, the DNA is TGTGCCAGCAGTCCCGCCTTTGCGGGGGGCTACGAGCAGTACTTC. Residues: CASSPAFAGGYEQYF.

This clone occurred once. The chain carries TRBV10-2 and TRBJ2-7, with 9 positions matching TRBD1. V lost 2 bases to trimming and J lost 1 base; unmatched junction nucleotides: 6. In germline, CDR1 is WSHSY, CDR2 SAAADI. The CDR3 contains 16 residues. CDR3 in DNA: TGCGCCAGCAGTGAGCAGGACAGGGGATTTTCCTACGAGCAGTACTTC. It is translated as CASSEQDRGFSYEQYF.

This clone was counted only a few times. The genes are TRBV4-1 and TRBJ2-2; weak D call: TRBD1 (5 bases). Germline CDR1 MGHRA, CDR2 YSYEKL. CDR3 size: 17 residues. Trimming left V 0 bases short and J 3 bases short, with 14 bases between. The CDR3 DNA sequence: TGCGCCAGCAGCCAAGATAGGCGACAGCTTCACACCGGGGAGCTGTTTTTT. Protein: CASSQDRRQLHTGELFF.

The V call is TRBV4-2, the J call TRBJ1-1; possible D gene TRBD1, 5 bases. The CDR3 has 16 residues. Germline-derived CDR1 and CDR2 are LGHNA and YNFKEQ. Trimming stripped 0 bases from V and 4 bases from J, with 15 bases between. Here the CDR3 reads CASSQDGGSRGTEAFF. CDR3 coding DNA: TGTGCCAGCAGCCAAGATGGGGGGAGTAGGGGCACTGAAGCTTTCTTT.

V gene TRBV18 combines with J gene TRBJ2-7, with D possibly being TRBD1 (8 bases). V was shortened by 5 bases and J by 5 bases, with 22 bases between the two germline ends. This CDR3 is built from 16 residues. Germline V gene lookup returns CDR1 KGHSH and CDR2 LQKENI. The CDR3 DNA reads TGTGCCAGCTCAACCGGACAGGGACTTCGGGGGGACGAGCAGTACTTC. It specifies CASSTGQGLRGDEQYF.